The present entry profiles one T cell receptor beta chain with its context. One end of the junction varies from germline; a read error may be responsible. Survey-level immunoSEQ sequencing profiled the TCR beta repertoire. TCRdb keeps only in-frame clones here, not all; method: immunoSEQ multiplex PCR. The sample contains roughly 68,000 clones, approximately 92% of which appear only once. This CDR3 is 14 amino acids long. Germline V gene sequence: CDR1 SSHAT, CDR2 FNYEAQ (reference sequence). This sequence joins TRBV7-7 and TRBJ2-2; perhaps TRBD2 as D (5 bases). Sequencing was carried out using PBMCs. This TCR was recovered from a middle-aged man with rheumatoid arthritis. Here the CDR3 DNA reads TGTGCTAGCAGCTTAGCCGGGGTTCCCGGGGAGCTGTTTTTT. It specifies CASSLAGVPGELFF. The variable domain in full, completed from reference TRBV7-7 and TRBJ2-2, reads GAGVSQSPRYKVTKRGQDVTLRCDPISSHATLYWYQQALGQGPEFLTYFNYEAQPDKSGLPSDRFSAERPEGSISTLTIQRTEQRDSAMYRCASSLAGVPGELFFGEGSRLTVL.